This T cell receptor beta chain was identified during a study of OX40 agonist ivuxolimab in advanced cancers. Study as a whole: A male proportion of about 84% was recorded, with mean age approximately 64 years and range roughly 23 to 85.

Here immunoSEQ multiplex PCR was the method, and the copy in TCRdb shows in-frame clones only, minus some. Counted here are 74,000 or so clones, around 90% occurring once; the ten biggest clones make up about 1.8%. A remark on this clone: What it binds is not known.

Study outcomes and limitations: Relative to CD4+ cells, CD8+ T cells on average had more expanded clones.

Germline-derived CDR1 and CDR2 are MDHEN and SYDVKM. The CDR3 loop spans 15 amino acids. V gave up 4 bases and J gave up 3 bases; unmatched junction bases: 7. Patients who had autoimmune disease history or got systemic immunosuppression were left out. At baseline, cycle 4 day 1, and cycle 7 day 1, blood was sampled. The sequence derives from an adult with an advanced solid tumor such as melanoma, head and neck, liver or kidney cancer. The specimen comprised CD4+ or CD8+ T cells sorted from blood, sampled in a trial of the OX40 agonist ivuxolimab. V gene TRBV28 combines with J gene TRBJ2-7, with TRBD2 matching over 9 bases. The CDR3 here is CASSSAGGPYYEQYF. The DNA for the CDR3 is TGTGCCAGCAGTTCCGCGGGAGGGCCTTACTACGAGCAGTACTTC. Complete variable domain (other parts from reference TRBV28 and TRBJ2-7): DVKVTQSSRYLVKRTGEKVFLECVQDMDHENMFWYRQDPGLGLRLIYFSYDVKMKEKGDIPEGYSVSREKKERFSLILESASTNQTSMYLCASSSAGGPYYEQYFGPGTRLTVT.